This passage covers 21 T cell receptor beta chains from one sample sequenced in a study of tumor and adjacent non-tumor tissue in lung cancer. RNA was extracted from bulk tissue without any cell sorting. The normal lung tissue was taken more than 3 cm from the tumor edge. The library came from three nested PCR rounds adapted from ARM-PCR protocols. TCRdb re-analysed the multiplex PCR reads in MiXCR, keeping a single row per CDR3 protein. Among approximately 66,000 distinct CDR3 sequences listed, around 61% were seen once. Sequences were obtained from distant non-tumor lung tissue. Receptors were obtained from a man between 70 and 80 years old with non-small cell lung cancer.

This clonotype was counted only a few times. A read error is possible here, since a much larger clone lies one base away. V and J are TRBV6-5 and TRBJ2-1, with TRBD1 identical over 10 bases. The trim removed 8 bases at V and 9 bases at J, leaving 13 bases unmatched. In germline, CDR1 is MNHEY, CDR2 SVGAGI. This CDR3 is 15 amino acids long. Written as DNA, the CDR3 is TGTGCCAGCGCAGCCCCGGGACAGGGGACACGTGAGCAGTTCTTC. Its protein is CASAAPGQGTREQFF.

About this clonotype: Likely a read error: the CDR3 ends without its conserved phenylalanine or tryptophan. The DNA is left out, because the CDR3 cannot be placed on it with certainty; the CDR3 is given as TCRdb lists it. CDR3 loop: CASSLFGQGGAKNIQYL. The rearrangement uses TRBV28 and TRBJ2-4; the table's D gene call, TRBD1, was not cross checked with the DNA. The CDR3 has 17 residues if both end residues are counted. Germline CDR1 reads MDHEN; CDR2 reads SYDVKM.

A remark on this clonotype: A much larger clone lies one base from this, so it may be a read error. The V gene is TRBV29-1, the J gene TRBJ2-3, with 9 positions matching TRBD1. J lost 8 bases, V lost 8 bases, and 5 bases had no gene match. This CDR3 comprises 11 residues. CDR1 SQVTM and CDR2 ANQGSEA come from the germline V gene. Here the CDR3 reads CSTTGGGTQYF. In nucleotides, the CDR3 is TGCAGCACCACAGGGGGCGGTACGCAGTATTTT.

Concerning this clonotype itself: A much larger clone is a single base away; this may be a read error. The chain recombines TRBV28 with TRBJ1-1; 8 bases agree with TRBD1. Germline lookup yields CDR1 MDHEN and CDR2 SYDVKM. The CDR3 runs 14 residues. As DNA, the CDR3 is TGTGCCAGCGTATACAGGGGGATGAACGCTGAAGCTTTCTTT. Its translation is CASVYRGMNAEAFF.

This clonotype was observed a few times. The rearrangement links TRBV7-9 to TRBJ2-7; 9 bases are a match to TRBD1. V trimming: 6 bases; J trimming: 2 bases; junction bases outside the gene matches: 11. The germline V gene has CDR1 SEHNR and CDR2 FQNEAQ (reference sequence). CDR3 length: 16 amino acids. CDR3 DNA sequence: TGTGCCAGCAGGAGACTGGGACAGGGCCCTACCTACGAGCAGTACTTC. Translated, it gives CASRRLGQGPTYEQYF.

The chain joins TRBV5-1 to TRBJ2-7; TRBD1 aligns across 7 bases. Germline V gene data show CDR1 as SGHRS and CDR2 as YFSETQ. The CDR3 has 15 amino acids. V was pared by 0 bases and J by 5 bases, with 8 bases of the junction left unmatched. CDR3 bases: TGCGCCAGCAGCTTGGGAGGGGGCGCGTTGAACGAGCAGTACTTC. Its protein product is CASSLGGGALNEQYF.

Turning to this clonotype: A clone one base away is much larger, so this may be a read error. The chain recombines TRBV29-1 with TRBJ2-1; D perhaps matches TRBD1 (5 bases). Looked up from germline, CDR1 is SQVTM and CDR2 is ANQGSEA. CDR3 length: 12 amino acids. V shed 7 bases and J shed 8 bases, with 15 bases lying between them. The CDR3 loop is CSDIIGVDEQFF. CDR3 nucleotides: TGCAGCGATATAATAGGGGTGGATGAGCAGTTCTTC.

This clonotype was picked up one time. This may come from a read error, since a much larger clone is one base off. The chain links TRBV4-2 to TRBJ2-2; 11 positions agree with TRBD2. Germline CDR1 and CDR2: LGHNA and YNFKEQ. This CDR3 has 18 amino acids. Trimming removed 4 bases from V and 1 base from J; junction bases left unmatched: 8. The CDR3 loop reads CASSPAASGGKNTGELFF. The CDR3 DNA follows: TGTGCCAGCAGCCCAGCGGCTAGCGGGGGGAAGAACACCGGGGAGCTGTTTTTT.

This clonotype was seen repeatedly, ten times or more. This rearrangement joins TRBV28 to TRBJ2-7; 9 nucleotides line up with TRBD1. Germline V CDR1 and CDR2: MDHEN, SYDVKM. After removal of 5 bases from V and 6 bases from J, the junction contained 8 bases not matched to a gene. The CDR3 extends over 14 amino acids. The CDR3 sequence: CASSLTDRGAEQYF. CDR3 coding DNA: TGTGCCAGCAGTCTTACGGACAGGGGAGCCGAGCAGTACTTC.

As regards this clonotype: Sequence at one end of the junction differs from germline and may be a read error. The chain employs TRBV6-5 and TRBJ2-7; D could derive from TRBD1 or TRBD2 (6 bases each). Per germline, CDR1 MNHEY and CDR2 SVGAGI. The CDR3 consists of 15 residues. CDR3 loop: CTSSLRAGGSYGQYF. DNA of the CDR3: TGTACCAGCAGTCTCCGTGCCGGGGGCTCCTACGGGCAGTACTTC.

Worth noting for this clonotype: At one end the junction does not follow the germline gene, possibly because of a read error. The chain uses TRBV6-1 and TRBJ2-3; D is ambiguous. This CDR3 spans 11 amino acids. The germline CDR1 and CDR2 sequences are MNHNS and SASEGT. The CDR3 sequence: CASIVEYTQYF. For the CDR3, the DNA is TGTGCCAGCATAGTTGAGTATACGCAATATTTT.

This clonotype was found a few times. The rearrangement uses TRBV30 and TRBJ2-1, with TRBD2 as a possible D gene (5 bases). The CDR3 covers 12 residues. Per germline, CDR1 GTSNPN and CDR2 SVGIG (reference sequence). Trimming pared 3 bases from V and 12 bases from J, leaving 15 bases between. The CDR3 DNA follows: TGTGCCTGGAGGGACTTGAGTTCGTGGCAGTTCTTC. Residues: CAWRDLSSWQFF.

This clonotype appeared a few times. J is TRBJ1-1 and V is TRBV20-1; 7 nucleotides agree with TRBD1. The J segment lost 0 bases and the V segment lost 0 bases, leaving 1 base of the junction unmatched. The CDR3 length is 14 residues. CDR1 is DFQATT, CDR2 SNEGSKA, per germline (reference sequence). CDR3 region: CSAREDRVNTEAFF. DNA for the CDR3: TGCAGTGCTAGAGAAGACAGGGTGAACACTGAAGCTTTCTTT.

To note about this clonotype: A much larger clone lies one base from this, so it may be a read error. This sequence joins TRBV20-1 and TRBJ1-2, with a weak D call TRBD1 (5 bases). CDR3 length: 14 residues. Trimming removed 4 bases at V and 8 bases at J, with 20 bases between. The germline V gene has CDR1 DFQATT and CDR2 SNEGSKA (reference sequence). The CDR3 reads CSAKGGAGTSGYTF. CDR3 nucleotides: TGCAGTGCTAAAGGAGGGGCAGGCACGAGCGGCTACACCTTC.

This clonotype was observed a single time. No conserved phenylalanine or tryptophan ends this CDR3, so it is likely a read error. The CDR3 nucleotides are TGTGCCAGTAGCCGCACGCCGGGACAGGGGGCTTATCAGCCCCAGCATTAT. Its translation: CASSRTPGQGAYQPQHY. The chain is built from TRBV5-6 and TRBJ1-5; 12 positions match TRBD1. Germline CDR1 is SGHDT and CDR2 is YYEEEE. V gave up 8 bases and J gave up 5 bases; unmatched junction bases: 14. CDR3 length: 17 amino acids.

This clonotype showed up just once. The junction departs from germline at one end; a sequencing error may be responsible. The CDR3, as DNA: TGTGTCATCAGTTACACTGGGGAGCTGTTTTTT. It codes for CVISYTGELFF. V gene TRBV10-3 combines with J gene TRBJ2-2; D gene unclear. The CDR3 has 11 amino acids. The germline V gene encodes CDR1 ENHRY and CDR2 SYGVKD.

Worth noting for this clonotype: Being one base from a much bigger clone, this may be a read error. The chain carries TRBV30 and TRBJ2-1; the D gene is possibly TRBD1 (6 bases). The germline gives CDR1 GTSNPN, CDR2 SVGIG (reference sequence). The CDR3 has 16 residues. The CDR3 bases are TGTGTCTGGAGTCTAATTGGGGCAGGGGTAGGACAAGAGCAGTTCTTC. Its translation: CVWSLIGAGVGQEQFF.

About this clonotype itself: One end of the junction is discordant with germline, which a read error may explain. The V gene is TRBV20-1, the J gene TRBJ2-4; perhaps TRBD2 as D (5 bases). The CDR3 totals 15 residues. In germline, CDR1 is DFQATT, CDR2 SNEGSKA (reference sequence). The CDR3 spells CSVTSGLIAKNIQYF. CDR3 sequence (DNA): TGCAGTGTGACCTCCGGACTGATAGCCAAAAACATACAGTACTTC.

For this clonotype: One base away lies a much larger clone, so this may be a sequencing read error. The chain joins TRBV14 to TRBJ2-3; D not resolved. This CDR3 is built from 14 residues. The germline V gene encodes CDR1 SGHDN and CDR2 FVKESK. CDR3 region: CASCQDLVTDTQYF. CDR3 bases: TGTGCCAGCTGCCAAGACCTAGTCACAGATACGCAGTATTTT.

A word on this clonotype: A much larger clonotype is one base distant, so this may be a read error. V gene TRBV6-1 combines with J gene TRBJ2-1, with D possibly called TRBD1 or TRBD2 (5 bases each). The CDR3 spans 14 residues. The germline V gene has CDR1 MNHNS and CDR2 SASEGT. CDR3 in DNA: TGTGCCAGCAGTCCGGGACCCCAATACAATGAGCAGCTCTTC. This codes for CASSPGPQYNEQLF.

The V and J genes are TRBV28 and TRBJ1-5; no clear D gene. The CDR3 consists of 15 residues. The V and J ends lost 1 base and 2 bases respectively, with 9 bases between them. Germline values: CDR1 MDHEN, CDR2 SYDVKM. CDR3 sequence (DNA): TGTGCCAGCAGTTTATTCCGGTCACGCAATCAGCCCCAGCATTTT. This encodes CASSLFRSRNQPQHF.